This T cell receptor (beta chain) was obtained from a study of blood T cell repertoires in COVID-19. Whole-study context: Some COVID-19 samples were acute and others convalescent; all came from the United States, Italy and Spain. T cells, B-cell-depleted T cells, or PBMCs supplied cDNA or gDNA.

In the authors' methods: Cell counts per sample came from amplifying reference gene primers. TCRdb keeps only in-frame clones here, not all; method: immunoSEQ multiplex PCR. V and J calls and clone size are copied from that table; D and trimming were computed from the DNA. This table has hundreds of thousands of clones, 65% to 85% appearing once. Germline V gene data show CDR1 as SEHNR and CDR2 as FQNEAQ (reference sequence). V lost 1 base and J lost 10, with 7 bases in between. The CDR3 sequence is 11 residues long. The TCR sequence derives from a man between 35 and 55 years old with acute or convalescent COVID-19. The specimen sequenced was peripheral blood. This sequence joins TRBV7-9 and TRBJ1-1; D not resolved. The CDR3 loop reads CASSLVATAFF. The DNA of the CDR3 is TGTGCCAGCAGCTTAGTAGCGACAGCTTTCTTT.